This T cell receptor beta chain stems from a study of T cells in Graves' hyperthyroidism and ophthalmopathy. Study-level results: Classification by a 13 V-J model distinguished ophthalmopathy from stable hyperthyroidism.

The CDR3 regions of TCR beta were amplified from RNA transcripts. First-round RT-PCR with HTBI primers amplified the TCR CDR3 region. From the multiplex PCR reads, TCRdb called clonotypes with MiXCR, one entry per CDR3 protein. Of about 560,000 distinct CDR3 sequences in the sample, around 13% were seen once. CDR1 DFQATT and CDR2 SNEGSKA come from the germline V gene (reference sequence). This CDR3 is 13 amino acids long. Trimming cost V 4 bases and J 5 bases, with 12 bases left between them. This clonotype was found many times. Its antigen is undetermined. The V and J genes are TRBV20-1 and TRBJ1-5; D is uncertain. This clonotype originated in a woman aged 40 to 55 with Graves' hyperthyroidism. The specimen sequenced was blood. In DNA form, the CDR3 reads TGCAGTGCTACAGCCAGAGGGTATCAGCCCCAGCATTTT. Its protein is CSATARGYQPQHF.